These T cell receptor beta chains were read from a single sample in a study of T cells in Graves' hyperthyroidism and ophthalmopathy. TCRdb fed the multiplex PCR reads into MiXCR, producing one record per CDR3 protein. This table has hundreds of thousands of distinct CDR3 sequences, more than 12% appearing once. Sequencing input: blood. The receptors shown here come from a woman aged 45-65 years with Graves' ophthalmopathy. Each CDR3 is given with its conserved first and last residue. The D gene is left open where the match is weak. Some rows have no size entry. The others give once, few or many, or a class for an expanded clone.

J: TRBJ1-2
V: TRBV2
D: NA
size: many
DNA: TGTGCCAGCAGTGAATTGGGTCAGAGCTATGGCTACACCTTC
CDR3: CASSELGQSYGYTF

J: TRBJ2-5
V: TRBV27
D: NA
size: many
DNA: TGTGCCAGCAGTCCTACGATTAGGGCCCAGTACTTC
CDR3: CASSPTIRAQYF

J: TRBJ1-2
V: TRBV4-3
D: NA
size: NA
DNA: TGCGCCAGCAGCCAGGCGACGGGACGGACTAACTATGGCTACACCTTC
CDR3: CASSQATGRTNYGYTF

J: TRBJ2-2
V: TRBV12-3/TRBV12-4
D: TRBD2
size: many
DNA: TGTGCCAGCAACCTCGGAGGCGGGAGTACCGGGGAGCTGTTTTTT
CDR3: CASNLGGGSTGELFF

J: TRBJ2-1
V: TRBV28
D: TRBD2
size: many
DNA: TGTGCCAGCAGTTTAGTACTAGCGGACAATGAGCAGTTCTTC
CDR3: CASSLVLADNEQFF

J: TRBJ2-2
V: TRBV7-2
D: TRBD1
size: NA
DNA: TGTGCCAGCAGCTTACTTGGACAGGGGGCGTCCGGGGAGCTGTTTTTT
CDR3: CASSLLGQGASGELFF

J: TRBJ2-1
V: TRBV7-6
D: NA
size: NA
DNA: TGTGCCAGCAGCTTAGCTTCGAGCGGCGGGACTGAGCAGCTCTTC
CDR3: CASSLASSGGTEQLF

J: TRBJ2-1
V: TRBV3-1
D: NA
size: many
DNA: TGTGCCAGCAGCCAAGGTCTAGCCGTCCCACACAATGAGCAGTTCTTC
CDR3: CASSQGLAVPHNEQFF

J: TRBJ2-2
V: TRBV19
D: NA
size: NA
DNA: TGTGCCAGTAGCACAGGGATAGGTTTGAGTTACACCGGGGAGCTGTTTTTT
CDR3: CASSTGIGLSYTGELFF

J: TRBJ2-5
V: TRBV20-1
D: NA
size: many
DNA: TGCAGTGCTTTGGAGCGGGAGACCCAGTACTTC
CDR3: CSALERETQYF

J: TRBJ2-7
V: TRBV4-2
D: NA
size: NA
DNA: TGTGCCAGCAGCCAAGCCGGACTGGCCGAGCAGTACTTC
CDR3: CASSQAGLAEQYF

J: TRBJ2-2
V: TRBV2
D: TRBD2
size: many
DNA: TGTGCCAGCAGTGTACTAGCGGACACCGGGGAGCTGTTTTTT
CDR3: CASSVLADTGELFF

J: TRBJ1-5
V: TRBV6-2/TRBV6-3
D: TRBD1
size: many
DNA: TGTGCCAGCAATCCGGGACAGCCCAGCACAACCCAGCATTTT
CDR3: CASNPGQPSTTQHF

J: TRBJ1-2
V: TRBV28
D: NA
size: NA
DNA: TGTGCCAGCAGTTTATTGGGGGATCTAGTCTATGGCTACACCTTC
CDR3: CASSLLGDLVYGYTF

J: TRBJ2-5
V: TRBV7-9
D: TRBD2
size: many
DNA: TGTGCCAGCAGCTCGGGGACTATCCAAGAGACCCAGTACTTC
CDR3: CASSSGTIQETQYF

J: TRBJ1-6
V: TRBV9
D: NA
size: few
DNA: TGTGCCAGCACCCCGGGACCGAACTATTCACCCCTCCACTTT
CDR3: CASTPGPNYSPLHF

J: TRBJ1-1
V: TRBV7-2
D: NA
size: many
DNA: TGTGCCAGCAGCTTATGGGGTGAAGCTTTCTTT
CDR3: CASSLWGEAFF

J: TRBJ2-1
V: TRBV4-2
D: TRBD1
size: NA
DNA: TGTGCCAGCAAATACAGGGGGCTTTTCGATGAGCAGTCCTTC
CDR3: CASKYRGLFDEQSF

J: TRBJ1-1
V: TRBV12-3/TRBV12-4
D: NA
size: many
DNA: TGTGCCAGCAGACCGCCTGACAGGTACACTGAAGCTTTCTTT
CDR3: CASRPPDRYTEAFF

J: TRBJ2-5
V: TRBV7-9
D: NA
size: many
DNA: TGTGCCAGCAGCTCTAACCTCTTCCAAGAGACCCAGTACTTC
CDR3: CASSSNLFQETQYF

J: TRBJ2-7
V: TRBV9
D: NA
size: NA
DNA: TGTGCCAGCAGCCCTAGTAGTATGGCGGGTAACGAGCAGTACTTC
CDR3: CASSPSSMAGNEQYF

J: TRBJ1-1
V: TRBV7-9
D: TRBD1
size: many
DNA: TGTGCCAGCAGCAACCCCGTGGGGACAGGGAACACTGAAGCTTTCTTT
CDR3: CASSNPVGTGNTEAFF

J: TRBJ1-1
V: TRBV5-1
D: TRBD1
size: many
DNA: TGCGCCAGCAGCGGGGGACAGCGCATGAACACTGAAGCTTTCTTT
CDR3: CASSGGQRMNTEAFF

J: TRBJ2-7
V: TRBV6-2/TRBV6-3
D: NA
size: many
DNA: TGTGCCAGCAGTTACTCGTACGGACCCTACGAGCAGTACTTC
CDR3: CASSYSYGPYEQYF

J: TRBJ1-1
V: TRBV6-2/TRBV6-3
D: NA
size: many
DNA: TGTGCCAGCAGTTACGAAGGGGCTATCCCCACTGAAGCTTTCTTT
CDR3: CASSYEGAIPTEAFF

J: TRBJ1-1
V: TRBV30
D: TRBD1
size: many
DNA: TGTGCCTGGAGAGACCAGGGGGTAGGAACTGAAGCTTTCTTT
CDR3: CAWRDQGVGTEAFF

J: TRBJ2-1
V: TRBV9
D: TRBD2
size: few
DNA: TGTGCCAGCAGCACCGCTAGCGGCCAGCAGTTCTTC
CDR3: CASSTASGQQFF

J: TRBJ2-1
V: TRBV30
D: TRBD2
size: NA
DNA: TGTGCCAGTAGGCGGGAGAGCTCCTACAATGAGCAGTTCTTC
CDR3: CASRRESSYNEQFF

J: TRBJ1-3
V: TRBV11-2
D: NA
size: NA
DNA: TGTGCCAGCAGCCTCTCCTGGGCCTCTGGAAACACCATATATTTT
CDR3: CASSLSWASGNTIYF

J: TRBJ2-3
V: TRBV15
D: TRBD1
size: NA
DNA: TGTGCCACCAGCAGTCCCCGGGACAGGGGTTTATATACGCAGTATTTT
CDR3: CATSSPRDRGLYTQYF

J: TRBJ2-2
V: TRBV30
D: NA
size: few
DNA: TGTGCCTGGACCGGGACGGGAGAGACCGGGGAGCTGTTTTTT
CDR3: CAWTGTGETGELFF

J: TRBJ2-1
V: TRBV7-6
D: NA
size: NA
DNA: TGTGCCAGCAGCTTTGAGGGAGTCTTAAATGAGCAGTTCTTC
CDR3: CASSFEGVLNEQFF

J: TRBJ2-5
V: TRBV3-1
D: NA
size: NA
DNA: TGTGCCAGCAGCCAAGATTATTCTCAGTACTTC
CDR3: CASSQDYSQYF

J: TRBJ2-3
V: TRBV4-3
D: NA
size: few
DNA: TGCGCCAGCAGCGCTAGCGTCACAGATACGCAGTATTTT
CDR3: CASSASVTDTQYF

J: TRBJ1-6
V: TRBV5-5
D: NA
size: NA
DNA: TGTGCCAGCAGTTGGCTCCAGAGCTCCTATAATTCACCCCTCCACTTT
CDR3: CASSWLQSSYNSPLHF

J: TRBJ2-1
V: TRBV7-9
D: NA
size: few
DNA: TGTGCCAGCAGCTTAGCGGCTCATGGCAATGAGCAGTTCTTC
CDR3: CASSLAAHGNEQFF

J: TRBJ1-4
V: TRBV2
D: NA
size: few
DNA: TGTGCCAGCAGTCTAAGCGCCCGGGGTGATAGCGAAAAACTGTTTTTT
CDR3: CASSLSARGDSEKLFF

J: TRBJ2-7
V: TRBV28
D: NA
size: many
DNA: TGTGCCAGCAGTTCTCGAGGGAACTCCTACGAGCAGTACTTC
CDR3: CASSSRGNSYEQYF

J: TRBJ2-2
V: TRBV4-3
D: TRBD2
size: NA
DNA: TGCGCCAGCAGCCATTACGAGCTAGCGGGAGGTTCTTGGGGCACCGGGGAGCTGTTTTTT
CDR3: CASSHYELAGGSWGTGELFF

J: TRBJ2-4
V: TRBV14
D: NA
size: many
DNA: TGTGCCAGCAGCCAAGGCGGTCGGGGCATTCAGTACTTC
CDR3: CASSQGGRGIQYF

J: TRBJ1-4
V: TRBV15
D: NA
size: few
DNA: TGTGCCACCAGCAGAGTACCCTTTACGGAAAAACTGTTTTTT
CDR3: CATSRVPFTEKLFF

J: TRBJ2-5
V: TRBV6-1
D: TRBD1
size: many
DNA: TGTGCCAGCAGTGAGGGACAGGGTTGGGAGACCCAGTACTTC
CDR3: CASSEGQGWETQYF

J: TRBJ2-1
V: TRBV7-9
D: TRBD1
size: many
DNA: TGTGCCAGCAGCTTAGCGGCAGGGGGAAATACGGATGAGCAGTTCTTC
CDR3: CASSLAAGGNTDEQFF

J: TRBJ2-5
V: TRBV10-2
D: TRBD2
size: few
DNA: TGCGCCAGCCATAGCGGGAGCCCGGTAGAGACCCAGTACTTC
CDR3: CASHSGSPVETQYF

J: TRBJ2-7
V: TRBV19
D: TRBD2
size: few
DNA: TGTGCCAGTAGTATTGGCGGGAGAACGTACGAGCAGTACTTC
CDR3: CASSIGGRTYEQYF

J: TRBJ2-1
V: TRBV28
D: TRBD2
size: many
DNA: TGTGCCAGCAGTTTGGTACTAGCGGGATTAAATGAGCAGTTCTTC
CDR3: CASSLVLAGLNEQFF

J: TRBJ2-1
V: TRBV11-2
D: TRBD2
size: NA
DNA: TGTGCCAGCAGCCCCAAATCAGCGGGAGAGTACAATGAGCAGTTCTTC
CDR3: CASSPKSAGEYNEQFF

J: TRBJ2-1
V: TRBV6-2/TRBV6-3
D: NA
size: NA
DNA: TGTGCCAGCGGATTCGACAGCTACAATGAGCAGTTCTTC
CDR3: CASGFDSYNEQFF

J: TRBJ1-3
V: TRBV5-8
D: NA
size: few
DNA: TGTGCCAGCAGCTTGGAACTGGGGCGCGCTGGAAACACCATATATTTT
CDR3: CASSLELGRAGNTIYF

J: TRBJ2-7
V: TRBV6-1
D: NA
size: few
DNA: TGTGCCAGCACCCAATACCCTCCCGAAACAAGAGGCTACGAGCAGTACTTC
CDR3: CASTQYPPETRGYEQYF

J: TRBJ2-7
V: TRBV18
D: NA
size: many
DNA: TGTGCCAGCTCACCAAAGACAGCCCTTGGCGAGCAGTACTTC
CDR3: CASSPKTALGEQYF

J: TRBJ2-3
V: TRBV9
D: TRBD2
size: few
DNA: TGTGCCAGCAGCGTAGCTACGACTAGCGGGGAAGATACGCAGTATTTT
CDR3: CASSVATTSGEDTQYF

J: TRBJ1-1
V: TRBV29-1
D: NA
size: many
DNA: TGCAGCGTTGTGAGGGCGCGGACTGAAGCTTTCTTT
CDR3: CSVVRARTEAFF

J: TRBJ2-7
V: TRBV6-2/TRBV6-3
D: TRBD2
size: many
DNA: TGTGCCATCGTCGATCCGGGAGGGCCGAGATTCGAGCAGTACTTC
CDR3: CAIVDPGGPRFEQYF